This T cell receptor (beta chain) was captured in a study of cytomegalovirus exposure and HLA in healthy donors. Each donor was healthy, and each was a bone marrow donor. PCR was performed using 60 Vbeta and 13 Jbeta primers. Produced via immunoSEQ multiplex PCR; TCRdb's table is partial and in-frame only. The repertoire holds around 100,000 clones, with roughly two thirds as singletons. The germline V gene encodes CDR1 SGHTA and CDR2 FQGTGA. Trimming took 2 bases from V and 9 from J, leaving 8 bases between them. The CDR3 totals 13 residues. The chain couples TRBV7-3 to TRBJ2-6; possibly TRBD1 for D (5 bases). The sequenced material came from PBMCs. This receptor was identified in a woman in her 30s in good health and CMV-seronegative. The DNA for the CDR3 is TGTGCCAGCAGCTTACAGGGCGACAACGTCCTGACTTTC. This codes for CASSLQGDNVLTF.